The present T cell receptor (beta chain) was sequenced within a study of a mutant IDH1 vaccine in newly diagnosed glioma. Across the whole study: The treated group averaged about 44 years old and was roughly 60% male, roughly 40% female. Study-level findings and limits: Pseudoprogression showed no apparent link to changes in top peripheral T cell clonotypes.

Data came from immunoSEQ multiplex PCR; TCRdb stores just in-frame clones and leaves some out. The table has fewer than 150,000 clones, around 90% seen once. Time point noted: week 11, during vaccination. A 20-mer mutant IDH1 peptide at 300 ug was injected subcutaneously with topical imiquimod. Per the germline V gene, CDR1 is MDHEN and CDR2 is SYDVKM. CDR3 length equals 14 residues. The ends were cut back, 7 bases at V and 5 bases at J, with 18 bases in the middle. Of note for this clone: The antigen is undetermined.

This TCR came from a woman aged 50 to 60 with glioma. The chain recombines TRBV28 with TRBJ2-7; D possibly corresponds to TRBD1 (6 bases). The source material was PBMCs, sampled from a glioma patient whose treatment included an IDH1 peptide vaccine. CDR3 region: CASTAAGAPDEQYF. DNA for the CDR3: TGTGCCAGCACAGCGGCAGGGGCGCCAGACGAGCAGTACTTC.